This is a list of T cell receptor beta chains from one sample in a study of Ad26.COV2.S vaccination and SARS-CoV-2 variants. Clones were read by immunoSEQ multiplex PCR, and TCRdb kept only the in-frame ones, dropping some. The table has around 270,000 clones, about 83% seen once. The input for sequencing was peripheral blood, taken in a trial of Ad26.COV2.S vaccine versus placebo. The receptors originated from a person between 18 and 59 years old who received the Ad26.COV2.S COVID-19 vaccine or a placebo. Each CDR3 is given with its conserved first and last residue. The order of the fields is J gene, D gene, V gene, clone size, CDR3 protein, CDR3 DNA. D genes are given only for firm matches. Rows may omit the clone size; those that give it use once, few, many or a size class.

>TRBJ1-1|NA|TRBV15|NA
CATSRARGTEAFF
TGTGCCACCAGCAGAGCAAGGGGTACTGAAGCTTTCTTT
>TRBJ1-5|NA|TRBV19|NA
CASSTTRNQPQHF
TGTGCCAGTAGTACTACAAGGAATCAGCCCCAGCATTTT
>TRBJ2-5|NA|TRBV7-2|NA
CASSLAGRGETQYF
TGTGCCAGCAGCTTAGCAGGCAGGGGAGAGACCCAGTACTTC
>TRBJ1-2|NA|TRBV25-1|NA
CASEGDNYGYTF
TGTGCCAGTGAGGGGGATAACTATGGCTACACCTTC
>TRBJ2-5|TRBD1|TRBV7-2|NA
CASSLDRSQETQYF
TGTGCCAGCAGCTTGGACAGGAGCCAAGAGACCCAGTACTTC
>TRBJ2-7|TRBD1|TRBV5-5|NA
CASSFTGGTYEQYF
TGTGCCAGCAGCTTTACAGGGGGAACCTACGAGCAGTACTTC
>TRBJ2-7|NA|TRBV20-1|NA
CSASPDRVNYEQYF
TGCAGTGCTAGTCCCGACAGAGTTAACTACGAGCAGTACTTC
>TRBJ2-2|TRBD1|TRBV6-2/TRBV6-3|once
CASSPGQGNTGELFF
TGTGCCAGCAGTCCGGGACAGGGGAACACCGGGGAGCTGTTTTTT
>TRBJ2-1|NA|TRBV7-2|NA
CASREGGVGPGEQFF
TGTGCCAGCAGAGAAGGGGGAGTAGGTCCGGGTGAGCAGTTCTTC
>TRBJ2-3|NA|TRBV5-4|NA
CASSSARGTTWGDTQYF
TGTGCCAGCAGCTCGGCGCGGGGCACAACCTGGGGAGATACGCAGTATTTT
>TRBJ1-2|NA|TRBV2|NA
CASRGGRPNYGYTF
TGTGCCAGCAGGGGAGGGAGACCTAACTATGGCTACACCTTC
>TRBJ2-1|NA|TRBV5-1|NA
CASQPGVYSSYNEQFF
TGCGCCAGCCAACCTGGGGTTTACAGCTCCTACAATGAGCAGTTCTTC
>TRBJ1-2|NA|TRBV29-1|NA
CSVTRAGGVYGYTF
TGCAGCGTTACTCGGGCGGGAGGGGTCTATGGCTACACCTTC
>TRBJ2-1|NA|TRBV25-1|NA
CVSRGSRKYNEQFF
TGTGTCAGTCGGGGGTCTCGGAAATACAATGAGCAGTTCTTC
>TRBJ1-5|TRBD1|TRBV15|NA
CATSGTGNQPQHF
TGTGCCACCAGCGGGACAGGGAATCAGCCCCAGCATTTT
>TRBJ2-2|NA|TRBV5-4|NA
CASSLPPFTGELFF
TGTGCCAGCAGCTTGCCCCCTTTCACCGGGGAGCTGTTTTTT
>TRBJ1-2|NA|TRBV5-1|NA
CASSPEVYGGYTF
TGCGCCAGCAGCCCGGAGGTATATGGCGGCTACACCTTC
>TRBJ2-5|TRBD2|TRBV6-2/TRBV6-3|NA
CASSSYGTSRRETQYF
TGTGCCAGCAGTTCCTACGGGACTAGCCGGCGGGAGACCCAGTACTTC
>TRBJ2-3|TRBD2|TRBV18|NA
CASSLAGLGDTQYF
TGTGCCAGCTCACTAGCGGGGCTGGGAGATACGCAGTATTTT
>TRBJ1-3|NA|TRBV6-5|NA
CASSRGIAIYF
TGTGCCAGTTCGAGGGGGATCGCCATATATTTT
>TRBJ1-5|TRBD1|TRBV24-1|NA
CATSDPGTGGSNQPQHF
TGTGCCACCAGTGACCCCGGGACAGGGGGCAGCAATCAGCCCCAGCATTTT
>TRBJ1-1|NA|TRBV19|few
CASSPRGGEAFF
TGTGCCAGTAGTCCTCGGGGGGGTGAAGCTTTCTTT
>TRBJ2-7|NA|TRBV9|NA
CASSHIPPGPRLYEQYF
TGTGCCAGCAGCCACATTCCTCCGGGACCGAGACTTTACGAGCAGTACTTC
>TRBJ2-5|NA|TRBV29-1|NA
CSVDRVGETQYF
TGCAGCGTTGACAGGGTTGGAGAGACCCAGTACTTC
>TRBJ1-1|NA|TRBV2|NA
CASRNPSAGNTEAFF
TGTGCCAGCAGAAACCCCTCAGCCGGGAACACTGAAGCTTTCTTT
>TRBJ2-5|TRBD1|TRBV11-2|NA
CASSSTGIETQYF
TGTGCCAGCAGCTCGACAGGGATAGAGACCCAGTACTTC
>TRBJ2-1|TRBD1|TRBV11-3|NA
CASSLDLWGQGYNEQFF
TGTGCCAGCAGCTTAGATCTTTGGGGACAGGGCTACAATGAGCAGTTCTTC
>TRBJ1-5|NA|TRBV30|NA
CAWSVGQGRQPQHF
TGTGCCTGGAGTGTAGGGCAGGGCAGGCAGCCCCAGCATTTT
>TRBJ2-5|NA|TRBV4-1|NA
CASSQPGVANQETQYF
TGCGCCAGCAGCCAGCCTGGAGTAGCGAACCAAGAGACCCAGTACTTC
>TRBJ1-2|NA|TRBV4-2|few
CASSQAQASYGYTF
TGTGCCAGCAGCCAAGCACAGGCGTCCTATGGCTACACCTTC
>TRBJ1-1|NA|TRBV11-2|NA
CASSSTRGGLNTEAFF
TGTGCCAGCAGCTCCACGCGGGGAGGGCTGAACACTGAAGCTTTCTTT
>TRBJ2-7|NA|TRBV19|NA
CASSAPSRDEQYF
TGTGCCAGTAGTGCACCCTCCAGGGACGAGCAGTACTTC
>TRBJ2-5|NA|TRBV7-3|NA
CASSSGGEKTQYF
TGTGCCAGCAGCTCCGGAGGGGAGAAGACCCAGTACTTC
>TRBJ2-7|NA|TRBV7-2|NA
CASSLGPISGEVQYF
TGTGCCAGCAGCTTAGGGCCCATATCAGGGGAGGTGCAGTACTTC
>TRBJ2-3|NA|TRBV7-9|NA
CASSPTAGRGDTQYF
TGTGCCAGCAGCCCTACGGCTGGTAGAGGAGATACGCAGTATTTT
>TRBJ1-5|NA|TRBV28|NA
CASSRGQPQHF
TGTGCCAGCAGTCGAGGACAGCCCCAGCATTTT
>TRBJ1-6|NA|TRBV27|NA
CASKQQNSPLHF
TGTGCCAGCAAACAGCAAAATTCACCCCTCCACTTT
>TRBJ1-6|NA|TRBV6-6|NA
CASTRANNSPLHF
TGTGCCAGTACACGGGCCAATAATTCACCCCTCCACTTT
>TRBJ2-3|NA|TRBV6-1|NA
CASSEHPTESDTQYF
TGTGCCAGCAGTGAACACCCGACCGAATCAGATACGCAGTATTTT
>TRBJ2-3|TRBD2|TRBV11-2|NA
CASSDRGVRDTQYF
TGTGCCAGCAGCGACCGGGGGGTTCGGGATACGCAGTATTTT
>TRBJ2-3|TRBD1|TRBV4-2|NA
CASSRQGATDTQYF
TGTGCCAGCAGCCGACAGGGGGCCACAGATACGCAGTATTTT
>TRBJ2-7|NA|TRBV5-1|NA
CASSLAFGRGTYEQYF
TGCGCCAGCAGCTTGGCCTTTGGGCGGGGAACCTACGAGCAGTACTTC
>TRBJ1-5|TRBD1|TRBV6-6|NA
CASRGGQPQHF
TGTGCCAGCAGAGGGGGCCAGCCCCAGCATTTT
>TRBJ2-5|TRBD1|TRBV6-5|NA
CASSSGQEETQYF
TGTGCCAGCAGTTCTGGACAGGAAGAGACCCAGTACTTC
>TRBJ2-1|TRBD1|TRBV2|NA
CASRGQGGGNEQFF
TGTGCCAGCAGAGGACAGGGGGGGGGAAATGAGCAGTTCTTC
>TRBJ1-2|NA|TRBV4-1|NA
CASSQVRTEYNYGYTF
TGCGCCAGCAGCCAAGTCAGGACAGAGTATAACTATGGCTACACCTTC
>TRBJ1-3|TRBD1|TRBV6-5|NA
CASSTHTGGENTIYF
TGTGCCAGCAGTACCCATACAGGGGGCGAAAACACCATATATTTT
>TRBJ2-1|NA|TRBV2|NA
CASSKDNYNEQFF
TGTGCCAGCAGTAAGGACAACTACAATGAGCAGTTCTTC
>TRBJ1-3|TRBD1|TRBV2|NA
CASSGGTEPDSGNTIYF
TGTGCCAGCAGTGGGGGGACAGAACCCGATTCTGGAAACACCATATATTTT
>TRBJ2-7|NA|TRBV7-2|NA
CASTASGGGTPYEQYF
TGTGCCAGCACCGCAAGCGGCGGGGGCACTCCCTACGAGCAGTACTTC
>TRBJ2-6|NA|TRBV6-2/TRBV6-3|NA
CASIPLGERGANVLTF
TGTGCCAGCATCCCCCTGGGGGAACGAGGGGCCAACGTCCTGACTTTC
>TRBJ1-3|NA|TRBV7-9|NA
CASSATNSGNTIYF
TGTGCCAGCAGCGCCACAAACTCTGGAAACACCATATATTTT
>TRBJ2-3|NA|TRBV4-1|NA
CASSQISTDTQYF
TGCGCCAGCAGCCAAATTAGCACAGATACGCAGTATTTT
>TRBJ2-3|NA|TRBV27|NA
CASSRSGSTDTQYF
TGTGCCAGCAGTCGAAGCGGGAGCACAGATACGCAGTATTTT
>TRBJ1-1|NA|TRBV5-1|once
CASSLATSGLNTEAFF
TGCGCCAGCAGCTTGGCCACGTCCGGACTGAACACTGAAGCTTTCTTT
>TRBJ2-3|TRBD2|TRBV5-1|NA
CASSLGTSGRRTDTQYF
TGCGCCAGCAGTTTAGGGACTAGCGGGAGACGCACAGATACGCAGTATTTT
>TRBJ1-2|TRBD1|TRBV2|NA
CASKGAEGYTF
TGTGCCAGCAAGGGGGCGGAAGGCTACACCTTC
>TRBJ2-5|NA|TRBV10-3|NA
CAIRVGLANQETQYF
TGTGCCATCAGAGTGGGGCTAGCGAACCAAGAGACCCAGTACTTC
>TRBJ1-2|NA|TRBV7-9|NA
CASRGVYGYTF
TGTGCCAGCAGAGGAGTCTATGGCTACACCTTC